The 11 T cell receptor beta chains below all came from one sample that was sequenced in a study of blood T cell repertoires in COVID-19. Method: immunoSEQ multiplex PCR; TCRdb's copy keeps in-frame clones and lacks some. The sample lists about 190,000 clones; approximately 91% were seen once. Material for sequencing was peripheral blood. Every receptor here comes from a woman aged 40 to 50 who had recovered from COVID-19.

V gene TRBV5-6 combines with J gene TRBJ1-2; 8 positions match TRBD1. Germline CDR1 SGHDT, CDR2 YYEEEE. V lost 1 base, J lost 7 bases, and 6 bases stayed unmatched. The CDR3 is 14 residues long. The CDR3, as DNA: TGTGCCAGCAGCTTGCAGGGGGCTTATTCTGGCTACACCTTC. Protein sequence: CASSLQGAYSGYTF.

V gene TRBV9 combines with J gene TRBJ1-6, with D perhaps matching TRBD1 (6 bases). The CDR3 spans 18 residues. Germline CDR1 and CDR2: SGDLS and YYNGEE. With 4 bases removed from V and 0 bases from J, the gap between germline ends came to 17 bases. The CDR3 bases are TGTGCCAGCAGCATAACCTCAGGGGAAAACTCCTATAATTCACCCCTCCACTTT. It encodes CASSITSGENSYNSPLHF.

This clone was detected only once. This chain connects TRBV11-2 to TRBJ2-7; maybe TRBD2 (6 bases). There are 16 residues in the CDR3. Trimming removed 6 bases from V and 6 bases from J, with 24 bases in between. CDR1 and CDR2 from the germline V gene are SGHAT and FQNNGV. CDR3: CASSTARGRSGSEQYF. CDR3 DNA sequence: TGTGCCAGCAGTACCGCTCGAGGGAGGTCAGGCTCCGAGCAGTACTTC.

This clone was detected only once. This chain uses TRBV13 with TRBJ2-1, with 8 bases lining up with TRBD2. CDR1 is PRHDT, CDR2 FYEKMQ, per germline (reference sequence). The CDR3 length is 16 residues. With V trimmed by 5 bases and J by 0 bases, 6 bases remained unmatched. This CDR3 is CASSQSSGYSYNEQFF. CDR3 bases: TGTGCCAGCAGCCAATCTAGCGGGTACTCCTACAATGAGCAGTTCTTC.

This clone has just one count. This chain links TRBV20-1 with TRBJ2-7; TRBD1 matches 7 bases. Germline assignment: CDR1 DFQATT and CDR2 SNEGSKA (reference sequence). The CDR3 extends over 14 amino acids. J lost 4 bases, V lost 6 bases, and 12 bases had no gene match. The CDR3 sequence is CSASNRDSRYEQYF. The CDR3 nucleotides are TGCAGTGCGAGTAACCGGGACAGCAGGTACGAGCAGTACTTC.

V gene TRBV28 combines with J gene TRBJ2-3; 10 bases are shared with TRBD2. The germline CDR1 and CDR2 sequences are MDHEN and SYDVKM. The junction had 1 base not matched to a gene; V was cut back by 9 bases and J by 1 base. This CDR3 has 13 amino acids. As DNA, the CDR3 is TGTGCCAGTCTAGCGGGAGGCACAGATACGCAGTATTTT. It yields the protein CASLAGGTDTQYF.

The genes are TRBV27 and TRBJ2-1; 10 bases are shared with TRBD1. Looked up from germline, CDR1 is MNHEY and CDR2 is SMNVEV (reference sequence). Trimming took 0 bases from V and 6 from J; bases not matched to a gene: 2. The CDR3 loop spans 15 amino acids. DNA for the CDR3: TGTGCCAGCAGTTTATCCGGGACAGGGGTCAATGAGCAGTTCTTC. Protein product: CASSLSGTGVNEQFF.

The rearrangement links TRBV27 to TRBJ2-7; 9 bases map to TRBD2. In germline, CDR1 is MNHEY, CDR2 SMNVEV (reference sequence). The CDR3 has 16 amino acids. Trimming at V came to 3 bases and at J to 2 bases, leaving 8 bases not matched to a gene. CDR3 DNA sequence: TGTGCCAGCAGTTTTATCACTAGCGGGTTCCCCTACGAGCAGTACTTC. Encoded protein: CASSFITSGFPYEQYF.

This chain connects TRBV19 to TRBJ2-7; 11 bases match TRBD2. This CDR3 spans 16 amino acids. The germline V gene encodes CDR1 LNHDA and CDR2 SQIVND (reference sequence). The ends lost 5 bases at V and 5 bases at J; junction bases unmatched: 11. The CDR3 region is CASSSSSGRLLNEQYF. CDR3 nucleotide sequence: TGTGCCAGTAGTTCGTCTAGCGGGAGGCTTCTAAACGAGCAGTACTTC.

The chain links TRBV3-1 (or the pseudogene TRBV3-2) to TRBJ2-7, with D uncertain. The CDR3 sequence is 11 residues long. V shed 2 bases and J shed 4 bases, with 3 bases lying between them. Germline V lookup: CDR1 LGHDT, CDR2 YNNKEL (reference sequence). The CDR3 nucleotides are TGTGCCAGCAGCCAATCGTACGAGCAGTACTTC. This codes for CASSQSYEQYF.

The CDR3: CASSLFRTGTVPLHF. The DNA of the CDR3 is TGTGCCAGCAGTTTATTCCGGACAGGGACGGTACCCCTCCACTTT. The rearrangement joins TRBV28 to TRBJ1-6; TRBD1 matches at 8 bases. The CDR3 length is 15 residues. With V trimmed by 1 base and J by 12 bases, 8 bases remained unmatched. CDR1 and CDR2 from the germline V gene are MDHEN and SYDVKM.